Listed below are T cell receptor beta chains from one sample, sequenced in a study of blood T cells in healthy people across ages. TCRdb analysed the 5' RACE reads with MiXCR anew, one entry per CDR3 protein. Of roughly 650,000 distinct CDR3 sequences listed, approximately 29% were seen once; the top ten hold over 15%. Sequenced input: blood. Receptors were obtained from a woman of 80 years or more in good health. CDR3s include the opening cysteine and the closing phenylalanine or tryptophan.

TRBJ2-5 | TRBV12-3/TRBV12-4 | CATRQGAGETQYF
TRBJ1-5 | TRBV4-1 | CASSQRSNQPQHF
TRBJ2-1 | TRBV20-1 | CSASLLRNEQFF
TRBJ2-3 | TRBV12-3/TRBV12-4 | CASSLRVEADTQYF
TRBJ1-4 | TRBV6-5 | CASSRDFRNEKLFF
TRBJ2-6 | TRBV4-3 | CASSQDLMTGGQGANVLTF
TRBJ2-3 | TRBV7-8 | CVSSLGGDTQYF
TRBJ1-1 | TRBV20-1 | CSAPWLMNTEAFF
TRBJ2-5 | TRBV29-1 | CSVEEGGGGTQYF
TRBJ2-7 | TRBV9 | CASSDGGISYEQYF
TRBJ1-5 | TRBV7-2 | CASSLGPYSNQPQHF
TRBJ1-6 | TRBV12-3/TRBV12-4 | CASSLQGSGSPLHF
TRBJ1-5 | TRBV12-3/TRBV12-4 | CASSGDRRVQPQHF
TRBJ2-5 | TRBV2 | CATPPSGGTLGETQYF
TRBJ1-2 | TRBV4-2 | CASSQAQQGAINYGYTF
TRBJ2-3 | TRBV12-3/TRBV12-4 | CASSPVGTSGGWSTDAEYF
TRBJ2-4 | TRBV3-1 | CASSQDTGGGIQYF
TRBJ2-7 | TRBV4-1 | CASSQDPGQGFYEQYF
TRBJ2-1 | TRBV4-3 | CASSQARTSGGDYNEQFF
TRBJ1-5 | TRBV2 | CASSPLTGREQPQHF
TRBJ1-1 | TRBV5-1 | CASSLETANTEAFF
TRBJ2-6 | TRBV3-1 | CASSPSAGANVLTF
TRBJ1-5 | TRBV5-1 | CASSLTPGTDQPQHF
TRBJ2-7 | TRBV19 | CASSASGAHEQYF
TRBJ2-7 | TRBV21-1 | CASAGRDAGSYEQYF
TRBJ2-2 | TRBV6-2/TRBV6-3 | CASSYSMGGRLLTNTGELFF
TRBJ1-1 | TRBV28 | CASSLPTQNTEAFF
TRBJ2-1 | TRBV19 | CASSIQAPGFAGSYNEQFF
TRBJ2-3 | TRBV20-1 | CSARFQGVKDTQYF
TRBJ2-5 | TRBV7-9 | CASSHDREQYF
TRBJ2-3 | TRBV12-3/TRBV12-4 | CASSHDRTGLSTDTQYF
TRBJ2-1 | TRBV7-2 | CASSRIAAGTGNNEQFF